Presented here are 16 T cell receptor beta chains from one specimen sequenced in a study of cytomegalovirus exposure and HLA in healthy donors. A multiplex PCR was run with 60 Vbeta primers and 13 Jbeta primers. Repertoires were generated with immunoSEQ multiplex PCR, while TCRdb's copy carries only in-frame clones and drops some. The sample records approximately 140,000 clones, roughly three fifths being singletons. Sequences were obtained from PBMCs. The receptors derive from a male donor in good health and CMV-seronegative.

The gene calls are TRBV7-2 and TRBJ2-3, with 7 bases aligning to TRBD1. Germline V lookup: CDR1 SGHTA, CDR2 FQGNSA. The CDR3 sequence is 14 residues long. V was clipped by 0 bases and J by 3 bases; unmatched bases: 0. The CDR3 nucleotides are TGTGCCAGCAGCTTAGCGACAGGGACAGATACGCAGTATTTT. Translating gives CASSLATGTDTQYF.

The chain joins TRBV6-6 to TRBJ2-1; TRBD2 agrees at 10 bases. The length of the CDR3 is 14 residues. With 4 bases clipped from V and 6 bases from J, the junction kept 3 bases outside the gene matches. Germline V gives CDR1 MNHNY, CDR2 SVGAGI (reference sequence). CDR3 sequence: CASSFGLAANEQFF. As DNA, the CDR3 is TGTGCCAGCAGTTTCGGACTAGCGGCCAATGAGCAGTTCTTC.

The chain joins TRBV10-1 to TRBJ1-1; 8 bases align to TRBD1. Germline V gene sequence: CDR1 WNHNN, CDR2 SYGVQD (reference sequence). The CDR3 is 14 amino acids. Unmatched junction bases numbered 6, after V lost 6 bases and J lost 3 bases. CDR3 protein: CASSYDRGYTEAFF. In DNA form, the CDR3 reads TGCGCCAGCAGCTACGACAGGGGCTACACTGAAGCTTTCTTT.

The gene calls are TRBV18 and TRBJ2-7; possible D gene TRBD1, 5 bases. V was trimmed by 3 bases and J by 3 bases, leaving 18 bases between them. Germline V lookup: CDR1 KGHSH, CDR2 LQKENI. This CDR3 region has 16 residues. CDR3 sequence: CASSPSRGEINYEQYF. CDR3 DNA: TGTGCCAGCTCACCTTCAAGGGGCGAGATAAACTACGAGCAGTACTTC.

The chain couples TRBV7-6 to TRBJ2-5; 14 positions match TRBD2. Germline CDR1 is SGHVS and CDR2 is FNYEAQ. V dropped 3 bases and J dropped 0; count of bases not matched to a gene: 0. There are 16 residues in the CDR3. The CDR3 DNA follows: TGTGCCAGCAGCTTGGGACTAGCGGGGGACCAAGAGACCCAGTACTTC. Translation: CASSLGLAGDQETQYF.

The chain couples TRBV7-8 to TRBJ1-6; TRBD1 is a possible D gene (6 bases). The germline V and J ends were trimmed by 1 base and 6 bases, with 10 bases remaining between them. Germline CDR1 is SGHVS and CDR2 is FQNEAQ. The CDR3 has 15 amino acids. CDR3 sequence (DNA): TGTGCCAGCAGCTTAGGGGGACACGTTAATTCACCCCTCCACTTT. It is translated as CASSLGGHVNSPLHF.

V and J are TRBV7-2 and TRBJ1-1; D remains ambiguous. This CDR3 has 15 amino acids. V dropped 1 base and J dropped 6 bases, with 15 bases sitting between them. Per germline, CDR1 SGHTA and CDR2 FQGNSA. In nucleotides, the CDR3 is TGTGCCAGCAGCTTAGTTACGGGAACTCGCCCTGAAGCTTTCTTT. Protein product: CASSLVTGTRPEAFF.

The chain carries TRBV7-2 and TRBJ2-1; D perhaps matches TRBD2 (6 bases). The germline CDR1 and CDR2 sequences are SGHTA and FQGNSA. V dropped 1 base and J dropped 0 bases, with 16 bases sitting between them. The CDR3 contains 18 residues. CDR3 coding DNA: TGTGCCAGCAGCTTAGTGGTGGGTGGCGGGGTCTCCTACAATGAGCAGTTCTTC. This gives the protein CASSLVVGGGVSYNEQFF. The complete variable domain, with remaining parts taken from reference TRBV7-2 and TRBJ2-1, reads GAGVSQSPSNKVTEKGKDVELRCDPISGHTALYWYRQSLGQGLEFLIYFQGNSAPDKSGLPSDRFSAERTGGSVSTLTIQRTQQEDSAVYLCASSLVVGGGVSYNEQFFGPGTRLTVL.

This clone was seen more than once but under ten times. The gene calls are TRBV6-1 and TRBJ1-6; D remains unclear. Germline V gene sequence: CDR1 MNHNS, CDR2 SASEGT. Trimming shortened V by 1 base and J by 5 bases, and 15 bases separated the two germline ends. The length of the CDR3 is 17 residues. The CDR3 DNA is TGTGCCAGCAGTGAAGATAGAGGTTGGCAGAATAATTCACCCCTCCACTTT. It specifies CASSEDRGWQNNSPLHF.

This chain links TRBV4-3 with TRBJ2-7; 7 bases are shared with TRBD2. Per germline, CDR1 LGHNA and CDR2 YSLEER. Trimming at V came to 0 bases and at J to 2 bases, leaving 4 bases not matched to a gene. CDR3 size: 15 residues. This CDR3 is CASSQEWGGAYEQYF. CDR3 DNA: TGCGCCAGCAGCCAAGAATGGGGGGGGGCCTACGAGCAGTACTTC.

The genes are TRBV6-1 and TRBJ1-4, with D possibly matching TRBD1 (5 bases). Germline CDR1 MNHNS, CDR2 SASEGT. V lost 0 bases, J lost 7 bases, and 15 bases lay in between. The CDR3 is 16 residues long. The CDR3 nucleotides read TGTGCCAGCAGTGAAGCGGGGGAGGGGAGGGGTGAAAAACTGTTTTTT. This gives the protein CASSEAGEGRGEKLFF.

This clone has only a few counts. The V call is TRBV14, the J call TRBJ1-1, with 8 bases lining up with TRBD1. V lost 1 base and J lost 4; bases outside the gene matches: 2. This CDR3 has 14 residues. Germline CDR1 SGHDN, CDR2 FVKESK. Here the CDR3 reads CASSQVGQGTEAFF. The DNA for the CDR3 is TGTGCCAGCAGCCAAGTAGGACAGGGCACTGAAGCTTTCTTT. Based on the CDR3 plus reference TRBV14 and TRBJ1-1, the full variable domain is EAGVTQFPSHSVIEKGQTVTLRCDPISGHDNLYWYRRVMGKEIKFLLHFVKESKQDESGMPNNRFLAERTGGTYSTLKVQPAELEDSGVYFCASSQVGQGTEAFFGQGTRLTVV.

The DNA for the CDR3 is TGTGCCAGCAGTTATTCGGGGGGGGCGAACACCGGGGAGCTGTTTTTT. Protein sequence: CASSYSGGANTGELFF. The chain employs TRBV6-5 and TRBJ2-2, with 8 positions matching TRBD2. This CDR3 contains 16 residues. Germline V lookup: CDR1 MNHEY, CDR2 SVGAGI. With V trimmed by 3 bases and J by 0 bases, 3 bases remained unmatched.

The rearrangement uses TRBV7-2 and TRBJ1-2; TRBD1 agrees at 8 bases. Looked up from germline, CDR1 is SGHTA and CDR2 is FQGNSA. The junction had 7 bases not matched to a gene; V was cut back by 4 bases and J by 6 bases. The CDR3 sequence is 14 residues long. The CDR3 DNA reads as TGTGCCAGCAGCTCCCTTCAGGGGGCGGATGGCTACACCTTC. The encoded protein is CASSSLQGADGYTF.

This clone rates as medium-sized. The chain has TRBV5-1 and TRBJ2-5; TRBD1 matches 8 bases. The V gene's germline CDR1 is SGHRS and CDR2 YFSETQ. The CDR3 consists of 15 residues. J was trimmed by 5 bases and V by 0 bases; bases with no gene match: 6. The CDR3 region has the DNA TGCGCCAGCAGCTTGGTAGGCAGGGGGCTGGAGACCCAGTACTTC. This sequence encodes CASSLVGRGLETQYF.

V usage is TRBV6-5 and J usage is TRBJ2-7; 8 bases are a match to TRBD1. Trimming removed 2 bases from V and 1 base from J; junction bases left unmatched: 4. The CDR3 is 15 residues long. Germline CDR1 is MNHEY and CDR2 is SVGAGI. The CDR3 DNA reads TGTGCCAGCAGTTACCGGGACAGGAGATCCTACGAGCAGTACTTC. As protein: CASSYRDRRSYEQYF.